This TCR beta chain originates from a study of OX40 agonist ivuxolimab in advanced cancers. Study-level background: Given to patients was ivuxolimab, an agonistic anti-OX40 (CD134) antibody. Patients received ivuxolimab, an intravenous treatment, every 2 weeks at 0.01 to 10 mg/kg. Three patients responded partially, comprising one with hepatocellular carcinoma and two with cutaneous melanoma. Mean age approximately 66 years, range about 23 to 79; nearly 85% male.

The repertoire was sequenced with immunoSEQ multiplex PCR; TCRdb's copy has only in-frame clones and lacks some. The sample records 26,000 or so clones, more than 70% being singletons. CDR3 size: 15 residues. The germline CDR1 and CDR2 sequences are SGDLS and YYNGEE. V was clipped by 0 bases and J by 1 base, with 7 bases between them. The V and J genes are TRBV9 and TRBJ2-2, with a weak D call TRBD2 (6 bases). The sample in question was CD4+ or CD8+ T cells sorted from blood, obtained in a trial of the OX40 agonist ivuxolimab. This sequence originates from an adult with an advanced solid tumor such as melanoma, head and neck, liver or kidney cancer. CDR3 in amino acids: CASSVVRENTGELFF. The DNA of the CDR3 is TGTGCCAGCAGCGTAGTGCGGGAGAACACCGGGGAGCTGTTTTTT.